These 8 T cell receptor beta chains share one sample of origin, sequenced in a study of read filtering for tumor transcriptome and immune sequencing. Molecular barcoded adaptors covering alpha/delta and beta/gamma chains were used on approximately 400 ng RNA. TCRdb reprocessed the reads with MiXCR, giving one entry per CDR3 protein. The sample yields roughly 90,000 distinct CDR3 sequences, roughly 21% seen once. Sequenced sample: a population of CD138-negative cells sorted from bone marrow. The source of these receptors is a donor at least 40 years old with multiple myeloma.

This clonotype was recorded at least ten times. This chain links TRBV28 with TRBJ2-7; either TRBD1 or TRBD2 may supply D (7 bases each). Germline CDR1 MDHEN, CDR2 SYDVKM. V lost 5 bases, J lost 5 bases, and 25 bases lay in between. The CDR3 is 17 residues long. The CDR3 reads CASSPLGAETGRDEQYF. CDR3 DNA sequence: TGTGCCAGCAGTCCCCTAGGGGCGGAGACAGGGAGGGACGAGCAGTACTTC.

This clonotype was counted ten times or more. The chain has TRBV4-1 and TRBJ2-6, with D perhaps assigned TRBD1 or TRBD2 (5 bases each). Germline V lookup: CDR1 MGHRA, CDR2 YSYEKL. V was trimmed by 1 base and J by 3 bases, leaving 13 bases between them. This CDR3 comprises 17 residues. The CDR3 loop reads CASSQGLGRLGANVLTF. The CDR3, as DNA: TGCGCCAGCAGCCAAGGCTTGGGACGGCTTGGGGCCAACGTCCTGACTTTC.

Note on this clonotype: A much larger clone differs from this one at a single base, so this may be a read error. The DNA of the CDR3 is TGTGCCAGCTCACCATCGAGAACAGACTATGGCTACAACTTC. Its translation: CASSPSRTDYGYNF. The rearrangement links TRBV18 to TRBJ1-2; D ambiguous. The CDR3 contains 14 residues. Looked up from germline, CDR1 is KGHSH and CDR2 is LQKENI.

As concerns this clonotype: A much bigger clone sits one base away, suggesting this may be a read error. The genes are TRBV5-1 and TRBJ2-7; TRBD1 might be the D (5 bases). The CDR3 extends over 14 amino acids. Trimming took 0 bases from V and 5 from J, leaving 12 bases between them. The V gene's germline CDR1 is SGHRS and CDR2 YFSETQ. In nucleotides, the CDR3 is TGCGCCAGCAGCTTGGTTTCAGGGAATCACGAGCAGTACTTC. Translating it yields CASSLVSGNHEQYF.

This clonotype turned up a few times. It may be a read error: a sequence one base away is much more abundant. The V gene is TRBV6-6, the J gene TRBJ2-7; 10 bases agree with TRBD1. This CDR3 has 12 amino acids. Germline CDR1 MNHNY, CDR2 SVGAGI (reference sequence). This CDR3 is CASGTGVYEQHF. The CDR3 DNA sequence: TGTGCCAGCGGGACAGGGGTCTACGAGCAGCACTTC.

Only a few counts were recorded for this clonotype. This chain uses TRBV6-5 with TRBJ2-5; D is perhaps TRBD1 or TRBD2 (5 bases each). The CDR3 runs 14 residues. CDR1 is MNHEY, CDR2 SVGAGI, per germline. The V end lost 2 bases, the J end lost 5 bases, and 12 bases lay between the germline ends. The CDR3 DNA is TGTGCCAGCAGTTACGGGACCAACACCGAGACCCAGTACTTC. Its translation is CASSYGTNTETQYF.

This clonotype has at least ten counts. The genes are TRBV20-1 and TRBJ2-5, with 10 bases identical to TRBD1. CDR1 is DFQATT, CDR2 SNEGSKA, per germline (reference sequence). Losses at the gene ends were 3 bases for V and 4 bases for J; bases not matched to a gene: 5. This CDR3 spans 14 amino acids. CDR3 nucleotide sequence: TGCAGTGCTAGGCCTCGGACAGGGGGAGAGACCCAGTACTTC. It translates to CSARPRTGGETQYF.

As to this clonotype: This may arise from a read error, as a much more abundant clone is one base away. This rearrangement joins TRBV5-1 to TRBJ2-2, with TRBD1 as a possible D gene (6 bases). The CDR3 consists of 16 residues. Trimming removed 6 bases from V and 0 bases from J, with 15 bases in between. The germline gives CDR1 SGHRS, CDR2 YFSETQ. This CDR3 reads CASISGDRSNTGELFF. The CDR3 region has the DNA TGCGCCAGCATCTCAGGCGACAGGTCGAACACCGGGGAGCTGTTTTTT.